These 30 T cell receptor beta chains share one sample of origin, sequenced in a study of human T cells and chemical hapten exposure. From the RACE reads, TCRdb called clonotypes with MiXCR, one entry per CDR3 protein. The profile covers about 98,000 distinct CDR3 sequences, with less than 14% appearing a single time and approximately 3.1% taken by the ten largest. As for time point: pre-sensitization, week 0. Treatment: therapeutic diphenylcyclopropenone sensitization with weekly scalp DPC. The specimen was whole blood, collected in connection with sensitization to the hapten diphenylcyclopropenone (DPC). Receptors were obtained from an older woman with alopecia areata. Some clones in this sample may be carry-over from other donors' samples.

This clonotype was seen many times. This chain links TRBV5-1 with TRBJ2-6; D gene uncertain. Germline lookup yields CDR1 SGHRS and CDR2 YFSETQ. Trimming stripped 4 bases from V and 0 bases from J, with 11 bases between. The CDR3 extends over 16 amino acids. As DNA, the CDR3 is TGCGCCAGCAGCACCGAATATATCTCTGGGGCCAACGTCCTGACTTTC. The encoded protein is CASSTEYISGANVLTF. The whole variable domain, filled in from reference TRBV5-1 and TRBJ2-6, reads KAGVTQTPRYLIKTRGQQVTLSCSPISGHRSVSWYQQTPGQGLQFLFEYFSETQRNKGNFPGRFSGRQFSNSRSEMNVSTLELGDSALYLCASSTEYISGANVLTFGAGSRLTVL.

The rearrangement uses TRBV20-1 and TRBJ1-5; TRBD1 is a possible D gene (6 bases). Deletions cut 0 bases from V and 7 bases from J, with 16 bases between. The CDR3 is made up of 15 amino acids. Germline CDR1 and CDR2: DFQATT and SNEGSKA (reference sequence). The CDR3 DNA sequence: TGCAGTGCTAGAGATGGCGCTACAGGGAACCAGCCCCAGCATTTT. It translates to CSARDGATGNQPQHF.

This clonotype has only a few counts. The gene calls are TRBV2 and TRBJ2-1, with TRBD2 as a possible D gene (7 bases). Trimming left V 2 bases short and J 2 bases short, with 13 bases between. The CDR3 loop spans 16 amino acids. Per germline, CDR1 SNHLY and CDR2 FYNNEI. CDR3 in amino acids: CASSETGGRPYNEQFF. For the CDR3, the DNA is TGTGCCAGCAGTGAAACGGGGGGCCGGCCCTACAATGAGCAGTTCTTC. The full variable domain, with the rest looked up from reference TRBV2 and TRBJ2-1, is EPEVTQTPSHQVTQMGQEVILRCVPISNHLYFYWYRQILGQKVEFLVSFYNNEISEKSEIFDDQFSVERPDGSNFTLKIRSTKLEDSAMYFCASSETGGRPYNEQFFGPGTRLTVL.

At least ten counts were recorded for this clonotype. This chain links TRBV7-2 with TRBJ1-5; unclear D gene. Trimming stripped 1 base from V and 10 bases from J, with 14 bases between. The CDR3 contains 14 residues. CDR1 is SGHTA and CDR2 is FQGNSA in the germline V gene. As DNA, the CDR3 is TGTGCCAGCAGCTTAGTCCTCCTACGTTCTCCCCAGCATTTT. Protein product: CASSLVLLRSPQHF.

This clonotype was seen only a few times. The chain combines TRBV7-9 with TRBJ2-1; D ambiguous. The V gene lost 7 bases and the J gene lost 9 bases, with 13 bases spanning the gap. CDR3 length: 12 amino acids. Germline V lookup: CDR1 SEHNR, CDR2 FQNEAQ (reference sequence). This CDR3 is CASKEKRGEQFF. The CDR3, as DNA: TGTGCCAGCAAGGAAAAGCGCGGTGAGCAGTTCTTC.

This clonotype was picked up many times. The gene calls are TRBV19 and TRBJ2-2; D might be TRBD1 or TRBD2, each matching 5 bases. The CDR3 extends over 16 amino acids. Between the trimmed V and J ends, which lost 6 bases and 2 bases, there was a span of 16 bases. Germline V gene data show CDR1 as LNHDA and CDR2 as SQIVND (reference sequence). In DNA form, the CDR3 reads TGTGCCAGTAGCCTCGACAGTGGGGGAAACACCGGGGAGCTGTTTTTT. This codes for CASSLDSGGNTGELFF.

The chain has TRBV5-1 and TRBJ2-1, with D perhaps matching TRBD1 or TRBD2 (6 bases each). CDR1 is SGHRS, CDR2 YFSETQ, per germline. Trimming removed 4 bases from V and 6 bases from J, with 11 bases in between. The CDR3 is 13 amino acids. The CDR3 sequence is CASSREGGNEQFF. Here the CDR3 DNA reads TGCGCCAGCAGCCGAGAGGGGGGCAATGAGCAGTTCTTC.

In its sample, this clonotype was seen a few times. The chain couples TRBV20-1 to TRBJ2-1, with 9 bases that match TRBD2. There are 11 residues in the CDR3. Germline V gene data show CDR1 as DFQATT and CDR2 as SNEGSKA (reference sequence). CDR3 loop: CTAPAGGEQFF. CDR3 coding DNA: TGCACCGCCCCAGCGGGGGGTGAGCAGTTCTTC.

CDR3 region: CASSLGDSREQYF. In DNA, the CDR3 is TGTGCCAGCAGCTTAGGAGACAGTCGCGAGCAGTACTTC. The chain uses TRBV7-2 and TRBJ2-7, with D perhaps matching TRBD1 (5 bases). The CDR3 is 13 residues long. The V and J ends lost 1 base and 6 bases respectively, with 10 bases between them. The V gene's germline CDR1 is SGHTA and CDR2 FQGNSA.

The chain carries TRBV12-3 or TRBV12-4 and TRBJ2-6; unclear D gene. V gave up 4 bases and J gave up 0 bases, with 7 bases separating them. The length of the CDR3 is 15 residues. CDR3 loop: CASSSQSSGANVLTF. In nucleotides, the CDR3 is TGTGCCAGCAGTTCACAGAGCTCTGGGGCCAACGTCCTGACTTTC.

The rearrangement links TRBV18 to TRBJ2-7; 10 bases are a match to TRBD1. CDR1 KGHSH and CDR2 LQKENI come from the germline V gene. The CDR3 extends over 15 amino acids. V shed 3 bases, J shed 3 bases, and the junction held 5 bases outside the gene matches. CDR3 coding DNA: TGTGCCAGCTCACCCCCGGGACAGGGGAACTACGAGCAGTACTTC. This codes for CASSPPGQGNYEQYF. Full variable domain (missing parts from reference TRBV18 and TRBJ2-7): NAGVMQNPRHLVRRRGQEARLRCSPMKGHSHVYWYRQLPEEGLKFMVYLQKENIIDESGMPKERFSAEFPKEGPSILRIQQVVRGDSAAYFCASSPPGQGNYEQYFGPGTRLTVT.

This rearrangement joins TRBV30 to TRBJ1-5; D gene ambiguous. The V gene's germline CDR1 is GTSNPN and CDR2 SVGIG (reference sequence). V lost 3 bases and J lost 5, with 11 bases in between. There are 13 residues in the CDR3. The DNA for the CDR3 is TGTGCCTGGAGCCTCCCCCCGGATCAGCCCCAGCATTTT. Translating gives CAWSLPPDQPQHF.

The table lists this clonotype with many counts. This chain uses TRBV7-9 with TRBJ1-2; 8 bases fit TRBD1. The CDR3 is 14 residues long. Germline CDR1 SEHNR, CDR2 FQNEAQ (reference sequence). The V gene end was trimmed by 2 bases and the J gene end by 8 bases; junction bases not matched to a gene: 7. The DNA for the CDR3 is TGTGCCAGCAGCTTAAGACAGGGGCCTAGCGGCTACACCTTC. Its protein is CASSLRQGPSGYTF.

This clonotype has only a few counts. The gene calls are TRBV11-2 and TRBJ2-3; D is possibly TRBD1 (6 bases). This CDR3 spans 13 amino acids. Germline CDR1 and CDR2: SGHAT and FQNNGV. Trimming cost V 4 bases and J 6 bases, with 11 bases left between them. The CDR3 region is CASSSRQADTQYF. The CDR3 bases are TGTGCCAGCAGCTCGCGACAGGCCGATACGCAGTATTTT.

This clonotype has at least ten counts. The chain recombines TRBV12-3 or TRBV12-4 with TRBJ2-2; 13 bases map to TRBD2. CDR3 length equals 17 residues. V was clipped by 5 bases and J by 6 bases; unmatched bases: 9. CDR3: CASSQGLAGPWAGELFF. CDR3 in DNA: TGTGCCAGCAGTCAGGGACTAGCGGGGCCCTGGGCCGGGGAGCTGTTTTTT.

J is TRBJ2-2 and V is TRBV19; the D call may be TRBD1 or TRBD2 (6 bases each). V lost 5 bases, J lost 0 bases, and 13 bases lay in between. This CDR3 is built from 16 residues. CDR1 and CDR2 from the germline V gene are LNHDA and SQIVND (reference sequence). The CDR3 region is CASSDRGTSNTGELFF. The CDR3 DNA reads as TGTGCCAGTAGTGATAGGGGGACTTCGAACACCGGGGAGCTGTTTTTT.

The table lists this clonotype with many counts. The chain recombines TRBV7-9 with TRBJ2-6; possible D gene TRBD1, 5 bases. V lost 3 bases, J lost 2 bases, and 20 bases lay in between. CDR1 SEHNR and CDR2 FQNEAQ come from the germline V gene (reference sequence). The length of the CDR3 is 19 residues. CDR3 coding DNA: TGTGCCAGCAGCTTTTCTGTCAGGGCGCTGCGCGCTGGGGCCAACGTCCTGACTTTC. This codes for CASSFSVRALRAGANVLTF.

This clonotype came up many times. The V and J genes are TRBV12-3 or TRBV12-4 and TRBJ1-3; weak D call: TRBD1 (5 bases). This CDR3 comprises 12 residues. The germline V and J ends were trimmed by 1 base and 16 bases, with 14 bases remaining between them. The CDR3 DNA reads TGTGCCAGCAGTTTAGGGGCCAGGGTAGCGTATTTT. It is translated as CASSLGARVAYF.

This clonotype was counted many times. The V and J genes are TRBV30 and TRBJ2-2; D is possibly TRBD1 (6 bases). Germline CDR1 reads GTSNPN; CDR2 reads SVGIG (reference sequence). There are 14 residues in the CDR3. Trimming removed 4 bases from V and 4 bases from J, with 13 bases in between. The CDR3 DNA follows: TGTGCCTGGAACAGGGAATTGGGCACCGGGGAGCTGTTTTTT. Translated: CAWNRELGTGELFF.

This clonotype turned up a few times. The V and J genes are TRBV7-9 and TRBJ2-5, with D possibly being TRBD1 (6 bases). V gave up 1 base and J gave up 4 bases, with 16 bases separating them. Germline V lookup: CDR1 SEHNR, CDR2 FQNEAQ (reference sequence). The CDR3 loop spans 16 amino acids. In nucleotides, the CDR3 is TGTGCCAGCAGCTTAGGTCTGCAGGGCAGGGGAGAGACCCAGTACTTC. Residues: CASSLGLQGRGETQYF.

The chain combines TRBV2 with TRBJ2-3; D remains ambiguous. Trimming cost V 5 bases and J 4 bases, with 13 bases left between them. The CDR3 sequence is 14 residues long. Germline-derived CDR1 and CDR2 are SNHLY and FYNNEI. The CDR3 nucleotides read TGTGCCAGCAGTTTCGGGTCTGCCCCAGATACGCAGTATTTT. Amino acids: CASSFGSAPDTQYF.

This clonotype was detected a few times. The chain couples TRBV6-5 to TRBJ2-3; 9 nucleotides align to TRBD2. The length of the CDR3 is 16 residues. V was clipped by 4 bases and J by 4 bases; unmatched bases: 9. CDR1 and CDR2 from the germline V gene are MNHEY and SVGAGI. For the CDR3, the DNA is TGTGCCAGCAGTTCGAACCGGGGCGGGGGGGCAGATACGCAGTATTTT. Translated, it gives CASSSNRGGGADTQYF.

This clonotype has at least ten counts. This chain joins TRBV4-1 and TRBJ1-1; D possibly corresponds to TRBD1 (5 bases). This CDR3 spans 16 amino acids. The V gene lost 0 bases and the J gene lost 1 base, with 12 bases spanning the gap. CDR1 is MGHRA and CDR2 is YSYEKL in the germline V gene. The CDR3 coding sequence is TGCGCCAGCAGCCAAGAGTCCGTTGGGGGGAACACTGAAGCTTTCTTT. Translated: CASSQESVGGNTEAFF.

CDR3 in DNA: TGTGCCAGCAGCTTCGGGACCAACACCGGGGAGCTGTTTTTT. This encodes CASSFGTNTGELFF. This sequence joins TRBV7-3 and TRBJ2-2; D possibly uses TRBD1 or TRBD2 (5 bases each). Germline lookup yields CDR1 SGHTA and CDR2 FQGTGA. This CDR3 is built from 14 residues. The germline V and J ends were trimmed by 3 bases and 2 bases, with 7 bases remaining between them.

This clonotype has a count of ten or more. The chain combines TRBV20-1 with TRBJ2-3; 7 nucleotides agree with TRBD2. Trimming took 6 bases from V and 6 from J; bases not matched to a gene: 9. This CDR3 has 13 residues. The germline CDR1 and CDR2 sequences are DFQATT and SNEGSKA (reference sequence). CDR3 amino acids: CSAVTSGADTQYF. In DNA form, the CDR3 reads TGCAGTGCAGTCACCAGCGGGGCGGATACGCAGTATTTT.

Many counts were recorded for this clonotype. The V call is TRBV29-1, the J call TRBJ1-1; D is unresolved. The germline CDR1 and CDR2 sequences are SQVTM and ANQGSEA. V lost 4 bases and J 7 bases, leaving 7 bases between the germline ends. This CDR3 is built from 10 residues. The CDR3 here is CSVAQVEAFF. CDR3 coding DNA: TGCAGCGTTGCGCAGGTTGAAGCTTTCTTT.

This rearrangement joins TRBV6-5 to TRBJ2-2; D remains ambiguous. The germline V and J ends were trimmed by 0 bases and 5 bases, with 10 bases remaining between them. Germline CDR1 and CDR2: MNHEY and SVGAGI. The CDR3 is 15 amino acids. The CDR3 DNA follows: TGTGCCAGCAGTTACTCGAGTCGGTGGACCGGGGAGCTGTTTTTT. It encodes CASSYSSRWTGELFF.

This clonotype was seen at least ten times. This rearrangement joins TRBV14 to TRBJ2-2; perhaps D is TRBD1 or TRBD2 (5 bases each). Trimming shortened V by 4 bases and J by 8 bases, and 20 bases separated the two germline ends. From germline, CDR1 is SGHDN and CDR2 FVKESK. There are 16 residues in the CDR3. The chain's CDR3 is CASSRTGAKVGGELFF. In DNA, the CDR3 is TGTGCCAGCAGCCGAACCGGGGCCAAGGTTGGAGGGGAGCTGTTTTTT. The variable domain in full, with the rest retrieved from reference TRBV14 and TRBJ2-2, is EAGVTQFPSHSVIEKGQTVTLRCDPISGHDNLYWYRRVMGKEIKFLLHFVKESKQDESGMPNNRFLAERTGGTYSTLKVQPAELEDSGVYFCASSRTGAKVGGELFFGEGSRLTVL.

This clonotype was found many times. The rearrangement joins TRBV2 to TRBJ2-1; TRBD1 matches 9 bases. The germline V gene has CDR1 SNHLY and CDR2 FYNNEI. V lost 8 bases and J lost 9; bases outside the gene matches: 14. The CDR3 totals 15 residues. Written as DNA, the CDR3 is TGTGCCAGCCAAGGGCCGGGACAGGGAGTCAGTGAGCAGTTCTTC. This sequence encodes CASQGPGQGVSEQFF.

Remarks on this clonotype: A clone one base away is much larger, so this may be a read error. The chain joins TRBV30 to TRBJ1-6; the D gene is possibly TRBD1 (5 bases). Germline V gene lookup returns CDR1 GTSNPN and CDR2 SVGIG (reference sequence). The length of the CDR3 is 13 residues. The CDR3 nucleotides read TGTGCCTGGGGTGTTGCAGGGCTGACACCCCTCCACTTT. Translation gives CAWGVAGLTPLHF.